Listed below are T cell receptor beta chains from one sample, sequenced in a study of T cell responses to AZD1222 COVID-19 vaccine. Clones were sequenced by immunoSEQ multiplex PCR, and TCRdb holds only the in-frame ones, with some missing. Among approximately 160,000 clones listed, 90% to 95% were seen once. The input for sequencing was peripheral blood, taken 28 days after the second AZD1222 dose. Source of these receptors: an adult who received the AZD1222 COVID-19 vaccine. Both conserved end residues are part of each CDR3. Fields, in order: clone size, V gene, CDR3 length, J gene, D gene, CDR3 protein, CDR3 DNA. A D gene is named only where the DNA matches it firmly. Some rows have no size entry. The others give once, few or many, or a class for an expanded clone.

>NA|TRBV28|15|TRBJ1-1|NA
CASRPEQGLNTEAFF
TGTGCCAGCAGACCAGAACAGGGCCTGAACACTGAAGCTTTCTTT
>once|TRBV5-1|19|TRBJ2-7|NA
CASSPKSSGANNPSYEQYF
TGCGCCAGCAGCCCTAAGAGTAGCGGCGCGAATAACCCCTCCTACGAGCAGTACTTC
>few|TRBV10-1|12|TRBJ1-1|NA
CASSTGDTEAFF
TGCGCCAGCAGTACGGGGGACACTGAAGCTTTCTTT
>NA|TRBV28|16|TRBJ1-3|NA
CASSLRAGSSGNTIYF
TGTGCCAGCAGTTTAAGGGCAGGAAGCTCTGGAAACACCATATATTTT
>NA|TRBV7-2|13|TRBJ2-7|TRBD2
CASSKSGLYEQYF
TGTGCCAGCAGCAAGTCGGGACTATACGAGCAGTACTTC
>NA|TRBV5-1|12|TRBJ2-1|NA
CASTPTGLEQFF
TGCGCCAGCACCCCGACGGGTCTTGAGCAGTTCTTC
>few|TRBV4-1|14|TRBJ1-1|NA
CASSQAAMNTEAFF
TGCGCCAGCAGCCAAGCTGCCATGAACACTGAAGCTTTCTTT
>NA|TRBV2|14|TRBJ2-1|TRBD2
CASRGTSGRVEQFF
TGTGCCAGCAGGGGGACTAGCGGGAGGGTTGAGCAGTTCTTC
>NA|TRBV10-1|14|TRBJ2-3|TRBD2
CASSEREGLDTQYF
TGCGCCAGCAGTGAGCGGGAGGGCCTGGATACGCAGTATTTT
>NA|TRBV12-5|16|TRBJ2-7|TRBD1
CASGLVLGTGNFEQYF
TGTGCTAGTGGTTTGGTATTAGGGACAGGGAATTTCGAGCAGTACTTC
>few|TRBV28|11|TRBJ1-2|NA
CASSSNYGYTF
TGTGCCAGCAGTTCTAACTATGGCTACACCTTC
>NA|TRBV28|12|TRBJ1-4|NA
CASSLAGVGLFF
TGTGCCAGCAGTTTAGCAGGGGTCGGGTTGTTTTTT
>NA|TRBV7-3|15|TRBJ2-7|NA
CASSLSAGGYYEQYF
TGTGCCAGCAGCTTATCGGCAGGGGGGTACTACGAGCAGTACTTC
>NA|TRBV19|20|TRBJ1-5|NA
CASSIGPVRGRIGDNQPQHF
TGTGCCAGTAGTATAGGCCCCGTTCGTGGGAGGATAGGAGACAATCAGCCCCAGCATTTT
>NA|TRBV2|14|TRBJ1-2|TRBD1
CASDWQGANYGYTF
TGTGCCAGCGATTGGCAGGGGGCTAACTATGGCTACACCTTC
>NA|TRBV7-9|15|TRBJ1-4|NA
CASSLGGSTNEKLFF
TGTGCCAGCAGCTTGGGAGGGTCAACTAATGAAAAACTGTTTTTT
>NA|TRBV6-1|14|TRBJ1-1|NA
CASSEVQVVTEAFF
TGTGCCAGCAGTGAAGTACAGGTAGTCACTGAAGCTTTCTTT
>NA|TRBV4-1|11|TRBJ1-2|NA
CASSPGNGYTF
TGCGCCAGCAGCCCAGGAAATGGCTACACCTTC
>NA|TRBV4-1|16|TRBJ2-3|TRBD2
CASSAPTSGMADTQYF
TGCGCCAGCAGCGCACCGACTAGCGGGATGGCAGATACGCAGTATTTT
>NA|TRBV5-1|16|TRBJ1-1|NA
CASSSKLQGTGSEAFF
TGCGCCAGCAGCTCGAAACTACAGGGAACAGGGAGTGAAGCTTTCTTT
>NA|TRBV25-1|14|TRBJ1-3|NA
CASSVPGLGATIYF
TGTGCCAGCAGTGTTCCCGGGTTGGGAGCCACCATATATTTT
>NA|TRBV27|15|TRBJ1-2|TRBD1
CASSAPGTGLYGYTF
TGTGCCAGCAGCGCGCCCGGGACAGGACTGTATGGCTACACCTTC
>NA|TRBV4-1|14|TRBJ2-3|NA
CASSQETSTDTQYF
TGCGCCAGCAGCCAAGAAACTAGCACAGATACGCAGTATTTT
>NA|TRBV10-3|15|TRBJ2-7|NA
CAISDQGGSSYEQYF
TGTGCCATCAGTGATCAGGGGGGAAGCTCCTACGAGCAGTACTTC
>NA|TRBV5-5|15|TRBJ2-1|NA
CASSLIGDNYNEQFF
TGTGCCAGCAGCTTGATTGGGGACAACTACAATGAGCAGTTCTTC
>NA|TRBV30|14|TRBJ2-1|NA
CAWRGGPLRNEQFF
TGTGCCTGGAGGGGAGGACCCCTACGGAATGAGCAGTTCTTC
>NA|TRBV11-2|12|TRBJ2-3|NA
CASSPYTDTQYF
TGTGCCAGCAGCCCTTACACAGATACGCAGTATTTT
>NA|TRBV9|15|TRBJ2-3|NA
CASSVLRTSTDTQYF
TGTGCCAGCAGCGTATTGCGGACTAGCACAGATACGCAGTATTTT
>NA|TRBV18|14|TRBJ2-1|TRBD2
CASSGLAGDNEQFF
TGTGCCAGCTCCGGACTAGCGGGAGACAATGAGCAGTTCTTC
>NA|TRBV7-2|17|TRBJ2-1|NA
CASSLAYRGRSGDEQFF
TGTGCCAGCAGCTTAGCGTACCGCGGGCGGAGCGGCGATGAGCAGTTCTTC
>once|TRBV30|14|TRBJ1-2|NA
CAWRDPQAPYGYTF
TGTGCCTGGAGGGACCCACAGGCACCCTATGGCTACACCTTC
>NA|TRBV30|14|TRBJ2-1|NA
CAWSGGLARGEQFF
TGTGCCTGGAGTGGAGGTCTTGCGCGTGGTGAGCAGTTCTTC
>few|TRBV7-9|15|TRBJ1-1|TRBD1
CASRDRSGGITEAFF
TGTGCCAGCAGAGACAGATCAGGGGGAATCACTGAAGCTTTCTTT
>NA|TRBV6-5|15|TRBJ2-3|NA
CASRRPGGGADTQYF
TGTGCCAGCAGGAGACCAGGAGGAGGGGCAGATACGCAGTATTTT
>NA|TRBV9|16|TRBJ2-7|NA
CASSTDRTEAINEQYF
TGTGCCAGCAGCACCGACCGCACGGAGGCCATCAACGAGCAGTACTTC
>once|TRBV2|14|TRBJ2-5|TRBD1
CASSWTGFKETQYF
TGTGCCAGCAGTTGGACAGGGTTTAAAGAGACCCAGTACTTC
>once|TRBV5-6|14|TRBJ2-7|NA
CASSAGLLFYEQYF
TGTGCCAGCAGCGCGGGCCTACTTTTCTACGAGCAGTACTTC
>once|TRBV7-6|14|TRBJ2-5|NA
CASSLGAAQETQYF
TGTGCCAGCAGCCTTGGGGCAGCCCAAGAGACCCAGTACTTC
>NA|TRBV4-1|16|TRBJ2-1|TRBD2
CASSPGTSGHYNEQFF
TGCGCCAGCAGCCCGGGGACTAGCGGACACTACAATGAGCAGTTCTTC
>once|TRBV7-2|15|TRBJ2-7|NA
CASSPTGLWGYEQYF
TGTGCCAGCAGCCCCACCGGGCTTTGGGGCTACGAGCAGTACTTC
>NA|TRBV6-6|14|TRBJ1-1|TRBD1
CASSYDREITEAFF
TGTGCCAGCAGTTACGACAGGGAGATCACTGAAGCTTTCTTT
>NA|TRBV20-1|10|TRBJ1-2|NA
CSAKATGYTF
TGCAGTGCCAAAGCCACTGGCTACACCTTC
>NA|TRBV6-5|16|TRBJ2-7|NA
CASSFLRSGAPYEQYF
TGTGCCAGCAGTTTTCTCCGGTCAGGGGCGCCCTACGAGCAGTACTTC
>NA|TRBV20-1|11|TRBJ1-2|TRBD1
CSARTGPGYTF
TGCAGTGCTAGGACAGGGCCGGGCTACACCTTC
>NA|TRBV12-1|15|TRBJ2-2|NA
CASSLSGKNTGELFF
TGTGCCAGCAGCCTAAGCGGGAAAAACACCGGGGAGCTGTTTTTT
>NA|TRBV6-5|16|TRBJ2-1|NA
CASSYSSADSYNEQFF
TGTGCCAGCAGTTACTCGAGTGCAGACTCCTACAATGAGCAGTTCTTC
>NA|TRBV6-5|14|TRBJ1-5|NA
CASNLNGGAQPQHF
TGTGCCAGCAACCTCAACGGGGGGGCTCAGCCCCAGCATTTT
>NA|TRBV4-1|14|TRBJ2-3|NA
CASSQERDKDTQYF
TGCGCCAGCAGCCAAGAAAGGGATAAAGATACGCAGTATTTT
>NA|TRBV10-2|13|TRBJ2-7|TRBD2
CASRGGRVYEQYF
TGCGCCAGCCGCGGCGGGAGGGTCTACGAGCAGTACTTC
>NA|TRBV5-5|17|TRBJ2-7|TRBD2
CASSPGTSGRASYEQYF
TGTGCCAGCAGCCCAGGGACTAGCGGGAGGGCCTCCTACGAGCAGTACTTC
>NA|TRBV11-2|19|TRBJ1-4|TRBD1
CASSLLRGLTGVANEKLFF
TGTGCCAGCAGCCTGCTACGGGGGCTAACAGGGGTGGCTAATGAAAAACTGTTTTTT
>NA|TRBV6-1|15|TRBJ1-5|TRBD1
CASRIRDSYNQPQHF
TGTGCCAGCAGGATCCGGGACAGCTACAATCAGCCCCAGCATTTT
>NA|TRBV30|14|TRBJ1-2|TRBD1
CAWSGTGESYGYTF
TGTGCCTGGAGTGGGACAGGGGAATCCTATGGCTACACCTTC
>NA|TRBV10-3|15|TRBJ2-1|TRBD2
CAISGTSGTKNEQFF
TGTGCCATCAGTGGGACTAGCGGGACTAAAAATGAGCAGTTCTTC
>NA|TRBV7-6|15|TRBJ2-2|TRBD1
CASSFGTGNVGELFF
TGTGCCAGCAGCTTCGGGACAGGGAACGTCGGGGAGCTGTTTTTT
>NA|TRBV7-9|15|TRBJ2-7|TRBD1
CASSLAGQGLREQYF
TGTGCCAGCAGCTTAGCGGGACAGGGTCTCCGGGAGCAGTACTTC
>NA|TRBV7-2|14|TRBJ1-2|TRBD1
CASSPGTGSYGYTF
TGTGCCAGCTCCCCTGGGACAGGGTCCTATGGCTACACCTTC
>NA|TRBV5-1|13|TRBJ1-2|NA
CASSLTVYYGYTF
TGCGCCAGCAGCCTAACTGTGTACTATGGCTACACCTTC
>NA|TRBV14|13|TRBJ1-1|NA
CASSQDMNTEAFF
TGTGCCAGCAGCCAAGACATGAACACTGAAGCTTTCTTT
>NA|TRBV4-2|15|TRBJ2-7|TRBD2
CATTRSTSGSYEQYF
TGTGCCACCACACGTTCGACTAGCGGATCCTACGAGCAGTACTTC